This TCR beta chain was captured in a study of cytotoxic CD8 clonotypes in ibrutinib-treated CLL. The repertoire was sequenced with immunoSEQ multiplex PCR; TCRdb's copy has only in-frame clones and lacks some. There are 300,000 to 400,000 clones in the sample; roughly 71% occur only once, and just under 6.5% lies in the top ten. Germline CDR1 is MGHRA and CDR2 is YSYEKL. The CDR3 has 13 amino acids. The V end lost 0 bases, the J end lost 12 bases, and 14 bases lay between the germline ends. This clonotype was sampled from a human donor with chronic lymphocytic leukemia. The chain recombines TRBV4-1 with TRBJ1-2; unclear D gene. The source material was PBMCs, sampled after 36 months of ibrutinib treatment. The CDR3 reads CASSQDTSPNNTF. In DNA, the CDR3 is TGCGCCAGCAGCCAAGATACCAGCCCCAACAACACCTTC.